One and the same sample provided the 8 T cell receptor beta chains below, sequenced in a study of identifying expanded T cells in peripheral blood. Some clones are missing from TCRdb's copy, which holds only in-frame ones; the method was immunoSEQ multiplex PCR. The sample lists 130,000 or so clones; roughly 80% were seen once. Specimen: blood. The receptors were gathered from a person between 18 and 75 years old in good health.

This chain joins TRBV7-8 and TRBJ1-1; a possible D gene is TRBD1 (5 bases). Per the germline V gene, CDR1 is SGHVS and CDR2 is FQNEAQ. The CDR3 loop spans 19 amino acids. Trimming pared 5 bases from V and 0 bases from J, leaving 25 bases between. The CDR3 protein is CASSPPRGGPLPMNTEAFF. The DNA of the CDR3 is TGTGCCAGCAGCCCCCCCCGTGGGGGTCCCCTGCCTATGAACACTGAAGCTTTCTTT.

This rearrangement joins TRBV4-3 to TRBJ2-1; D remains unclear. V lost 3 bases to trimming and J lost 0 bases, with 9 bases between them. The germline gives CDR1 LGHNA, CDR2 YSLEER. The CDR3 is made up of 15 amino acids. CDR3: CASSQGMSSYNEQFF. The CDR3 coding sequence is TGCGCCAGCAGCCAGGGAATGAGCTCCTACAATGAGCAGTTCTTC.

The chain recombines TRBV5-6 with TRBJ2-7, with 13 bases identical to TRBD2. The CDR3 runs to 15 residues. Trimming at V came to 2 bases and at J to 4 bases, leaving 3 bases not matched to a gene. Germline V gene sequence: CDR1 SGHDT, CDR2 YYEEEE. DNA for the CDR3: TGTGCCAGCAGCTTCTGGACTAGCGGGGGATACGAGCAGTACTTC. It yields the protein CASSFWTSGGYEQYF.

The chain recombines TRBV7-2 with TRBJ1-2; D ambiguous. Trimming stripped 3 bases from V and 4 bases from J, with 9 bases between. Germline-derived CDR1 and CDR2 are SGHTA and FQGNSA. CDR3 size: 13 residues. The CDR3 is CASSFLFGYGYTF. Here the CDR3 DNA reads TGTGCCAGCAGCTTTTTATTTGGCTATGGCTACACCTTC.

The chain couples TRBV7-7 to TRBJ1-4; 9 bases line up with TRBD1. Trimming cost V 5 bases and J 11 bases; bases outside gene matches: 6. Per germline, CDR1 SSHAT and CDR2 FNYEAQ (reference sequence). The CDR3 contains 13 residues. CDR3 residues: CASSATGGGKLFF. In DNA form, the CDR3 reads TGTGCCAGCAGCGCAACAGGGGGCGGGAAACTGTTTTTT.

The CDR3 is CASSLVYLKNLMNTEAFF. The DNA for the CDR3 is TGTGCCAGCAGCTTAGTCTATCTAAAGAACCTAATGAACACTGAAGCTTTCTTT. The gene calls are TRBV11-2 and TRBJ1-1; D remains ambiguous. V was pared by 1 base and J by 0 bases, with 18 bases between. The CDR3 runs to 18 residues. Germline loops: CDR1 SGHAT, CDR2 FQNNGV.

This chain joins TRBV5-1 and TRBJ2-7, with no clear D. The CDR3 loop spans 14 amino acids. Trimming took 0 bases from V and 5 from J, leaving 12 bases between them. Germline lookup yields CDR1 SGHRS and CDR2 YFSETQ. This CDR3 is CASSLGLELNEQYF. In nucleotides, the CDR3 is TGCGCCAGCAGCTTGGGCCTAGAATTAAACGAGCAGTACTTC.

This chain joins TRBV4-1 and TRBJ1-2, with 12 bases matching TRBD1. V lost 1 base, J lost 10 bases, and 7 bases stayed unmatched. Germline-derived CDR1 and CDR2 are MGHRA and YSYEKL. CDR3 length: 15 residues. For the CDR3, the DNA is TGCGCCAGCAGCCAAGCCTCTGGGACAGGGGGCGTCTACACCTTC. Amino acids: CASSQASGTGGVYTF.